This record looks at one T cell receptor beta chain sequence and its context. Antigen specificity is unknown. The sample is drawn from a study of response to subunit inactivated influenza vaccine. The study's findings and limits: The authors proposed limited new T cell recruitment per seasonal influenza vaccination.

A single record per CDR3 protein comes from TCRdb applying MiXCR to the RT-PCR reads. Of roughly 780,000 distinct CDR3 sequences in the sample, less than 20% were seen once. Germline-derived CDR1 and CDR2 are MNHEY and SVGEGT. This CDR3 has 13 residues. V was pared by 5 bases and J by 7 bases, with 9 bases between. The V and J genes are TRBV6-2 or TRBV6-3 and TRBJ1-6, with D hard to call. The sample in question was PBMCs from blood, obtained 4 to 6 days after vaccination. The TCR sequence derives from a man in his fifties who received an inactivated influenza vaccine. The CDR3 sequence is CASSIGVNSPLHF. The CDR3 DNA reads TGTGCCAGCAGTATCGGGGTCAATTCACCCCTCCACTTT.